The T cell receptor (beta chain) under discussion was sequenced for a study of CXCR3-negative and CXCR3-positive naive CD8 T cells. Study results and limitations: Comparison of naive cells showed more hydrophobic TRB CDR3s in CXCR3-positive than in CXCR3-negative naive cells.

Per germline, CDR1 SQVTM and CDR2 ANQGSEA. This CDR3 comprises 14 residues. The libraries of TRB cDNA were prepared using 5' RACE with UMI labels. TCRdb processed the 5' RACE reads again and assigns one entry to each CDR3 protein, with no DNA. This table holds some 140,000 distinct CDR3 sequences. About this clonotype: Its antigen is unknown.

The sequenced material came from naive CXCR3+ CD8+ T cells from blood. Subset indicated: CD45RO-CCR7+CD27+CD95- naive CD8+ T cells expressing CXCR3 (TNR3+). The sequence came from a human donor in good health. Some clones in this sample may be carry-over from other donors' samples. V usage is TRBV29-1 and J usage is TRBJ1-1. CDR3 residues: CSVVWQGFSPEAFF.